Listed below are T cell receptor beta chains from one sample, sequenced in a study of glioma-infiltrating T cells after dendritic cell vaccination. Only in-frame clones appear in the TCRdb table, and some are missing; sequencing was by immunoSEQ multiplex PCR. The table has more than 85,000 clones, 90% seen once; the top ten hold over 2.5%. The sample was blood, taken after dendritic cell vaccination. The receptor set was obtained from a human donor with glioblastoma. Each CDR3 is given with its conserved first and last residue.

v_call,cdr3_aa
TRBV5-1,CASSLGGVDYGYTF
TRBV2,CASSELRADTIYF
TRBV19,CASSIRLGRRYGYTF
TRBV7-9,CASSPPGLAGGGQYF
TRBV10-3,CAISEASTAQYF
TRBV9,CATGDTGELFF
TRBV10-3,CAITQQESNTEAFF
TRBV4-1,CASSHRGLSGEQYF
TRBV19,CASTKDRAYSNQPQHF
TRBV7-8,CASSLAEVGSGYTF
TRBV7-8,CASSPGLSTDTQYF
TRBV18,CASSPSESSGNTIYF
TRBV19,CASESRVGYGYTF
TRBV6-6,CASSYPSGGEDEQYF
TRBV2,CASSEWYLTHEQYF
TRBV12-2,CASPARHEQYF
TRBV9,CASSATGGNEQYF
TRBV28,CASSTRGIRGYTF
TRBV5-4,CASSVRQGNEQYF
TRBV6-5,CASTRDRDGGYTF
TRBV7-9,CASSLGIGTANQPQHF
TRBV6-6,CASSSDSFSYEQYF
TRBV6-6,CASSPPSSYEQYF
TRBV10-3,CAISQGSTDTQYF
TRBV6-1,CASSDLAVSYNEQFF
TRBV5-1,CASSSEGHNNSPLHF
TRBV29-1,CSAKLGSLYNEQFF
TRBV6-1,CATTRGLNQPQHF
TRBV2,CASSEVSGRGQPQHF
TRBV5-8,CASSSGGTYNEQFF
TRBV2,CASRGRDFKVDQPQHF
TRBV6-1,CASSEESIYGYTF
TRBV4-2,CASSQELTGGGNTIYF
TRBV9,CASSPRQGSNTEAFF
TRBV7-6,CASSFQEKLFF
TRBV30,CAWSRGNMVWTEAFF
TRBV5-1,CASSLDGAGAQTEAFF
TRBV14,CASSQEGTGNTDTQYF
TRBV9,CASSRPGDYGYTF